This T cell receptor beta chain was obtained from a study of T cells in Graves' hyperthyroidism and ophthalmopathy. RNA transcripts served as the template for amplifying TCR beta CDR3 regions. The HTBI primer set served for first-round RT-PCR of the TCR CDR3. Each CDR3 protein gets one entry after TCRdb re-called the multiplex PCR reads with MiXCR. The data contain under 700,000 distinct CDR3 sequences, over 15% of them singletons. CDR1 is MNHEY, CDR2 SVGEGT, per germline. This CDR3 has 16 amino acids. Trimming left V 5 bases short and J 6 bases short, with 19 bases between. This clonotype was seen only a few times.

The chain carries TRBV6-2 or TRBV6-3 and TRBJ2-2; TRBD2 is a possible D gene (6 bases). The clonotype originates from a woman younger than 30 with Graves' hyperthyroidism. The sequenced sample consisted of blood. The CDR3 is CASSTVVRGWAGELFF. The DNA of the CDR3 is TGTGCCAGCAGTACGGTGGTGCGGGGTTGGGCCGGGGAGCTGTTTTTT.